The clone carrying this T cell receptor (beta chain) was found many times. From the 5' RACE reads, TCRdb called clonotypes with MiXCR, one entry per CDR3 protein. The data hold 250,000 or so distinct CDR3 sequences, with roughly 18% observed a single time. This entry is derived from a study of CD8 T cells in ankylosing spondylitis. The CDR3 consists of 11 residues. Germline V gene sequence: CDR1 DFQATT, CDR2 SNEGSKA (reference sequence). Trimming left V 4 bases short and J 6 bases short, with 8 bases between. The genes are TRBV20-1 and TRBJ2-3; unclear D gene. This receptor was taken from a male donor with ankylosing spondylitis or in good health (not recorded which). Material: blood, either unsorted or a sorted T cell fraction (not recorded which). The CDR3 region has the DNA TGCAGTGCTAAATCTGCGGATACGCAGTATTTT. As protein: CSAKSADTQYF.